The source of this T cell receptor beta chain is a study of blood T cells in healthy people across ages. About the research overall: When template switching was applied, about one barcoded beta molecule was captured per two T cells.

Findings and caveats of the study: Diversity figures based on one million T cells were deemed too low.

Drawing of peripheral blood yielded about 10 milliliters from each donor. The CDR3 has 14 residues. Germline CDR1 is SQVTM and CDR2 is ANQGSEA. Deletions cut 6 bases from V and 4 bases from J, with 16 bases between. This clonotype was seen many times. Its target is not known. It was with a sample-barcoded 5' primer and a J-beta primer mix that a second PCR of roughly 6 to 11 cycles was run. The authors tagged each cDNA molecule using a template-switch adaptor with 12 random nucleotides. One entry per CDR3 protein results from TCRdb running MiXCR on the 5' RACE reads. This sample carries 550,000 to 800,000 distinct CDR3 sequences, under 25% of them seen once, and the ten largest clones take more than 3%.

The sequencing sample was made of blood. The clonotype originates from a man aged 65 to 79 in good health. J is TRBJ2-1 and V is TRBV29-1, with a weak D call TRBD2 (6 bases). The CDR3 loop reads CSVDGGGKYNEQFF. DNA for the CDR3: TGCAGCGTCGACGGGGGAGGAAAGTACAATGAGCAGTTCTTC.